The next 9 T cell receptor beta chains were all read from a single sample in a study of early T cells in non-severe SARS-CoV-2 infection. TCRdb re-called the 5' RACE reads with MiXCR, one entry per CDR3 protein. The table lists around 50,000 distinct CDR3 sequences, roughly 4.5% of them singletons. The sample was whole blood. The receptors stem from an adult who was a healthcare worker with PCR-confirmed SARS-CoV-2 infection or an uninfected control (not recorded which).

This clonotype was seen ten or more times. The V gene is TRBV7-8, the J gene TRBJ1-2; D gene unclear. Trimming stripped 0 bases from V and 8 bases from J, with 10 bases between. This CDR3 region has 13 residues. Germline V gives CDR1 SGHVS, CDR2 FQNEAQ. CDR3 DNA sequence: TGTGCCAGCAGCTTAGCGTCGGGGAGAGGCTACACCTTC. Its translation is CASSLASGRGYTF.

This clonotype was picked up many times. The chain is built from TRBV24-1 and TRBJ2-2; a weak D match, TRBD1 (5 bases). This CDR3 is built from 17 residues. Germline CDR1 is KGHDR and CDR2 is SFDVKD. V was shortened by 3 bases and J by 2 bases, with 15 bases between the two germline ends. The DNA for the CDR3 is TGTGCCACCAGTGATCCTCCCGGCAGGGCTAACACCGGGGAGCTGTTTTTT. Residues: CATSDPPGRANTGELFF.

By sample share, this clonotype is medium-sized (0.01 to 0.1%). The rearrangement links TRBV27 to TRBJ2-5; 12 bases match TRBD1. This CDR3 is built from 18 residues. Germline V gene lookup returns CDR1 MNHEY and CDR2 SMNVEV (reference sequence). The trim removed 6 bases at V and 4 bases at J, leaving 15 bases unmatched. The DNA of the CDR3 is TGTGCCAGCAGCCCCCCGTTCGGGACAGGGGGCTCGGGAGAGACCCAGTACTTC. Its translation is CASSPPFGTGGSGETQYF.

This clonotype was seen a few times. The chain is built from TRBV5-5 and TRBJ1-6; TRBD1 aligns across 7 bases. The CDR3 contains 15 residues. V lost 4 bases to trimming and J lost 4 bases; unmatched junction nucleotides: 5. Germline V gene lookup returns CDR1 SGHKS and CDR2 YYEKEE (reference sequence). CDR3 bases: TGTGCCAGCAGCCTTCAGGGGGGATATAATTCACCCCTCCACTTT. Translated: CASSLQGGYNSPLHF. Filled out from reference TRBV5-5 and TRBJ1-6, the complete variable domain reads DAGVTQSPTHLIKTRGQQVTLRCSPISGHKSVSWYQQVLGQGPQFIFQYYEKEERGRGNFPDRFSARQFPNYSSELNVNALLLGDSALYLCASSLQGGYNSPLHFGNGTRLTVT.

The table lists this clonotype with many counts. The J gene is TRBJ2-1, the V gene TRBV4-1; weak D call: TRBD2 (5 bases). V was cut by 1 base and J by 4 bases, with 17 bases left in between. Germline values: CDR1 MGHRA, CDR2 YSYEKL. This CDR3 contains 17 residues. The CDR3 DNA is TGCGCCAGCAGCCAAGGGATAGGAGGCCCTGGATACAATGAGCAGTTCTTC. This codes for CASSQGIGGPGYNEQFF.

V and J are TRBV3-1 and TRBJ1-3, with a tentative D call TRBD1 (5 bases). Trimming left V 4 bases short and J 0 bases short, with 13 bases between. Germline V gene sequence: CDR1 LGHDT, CDR2 YNNKEL (reference sequence). CDR3 length: 16 amino acids. CDR3 sequence reads: CASSRTWGSSGNTIYF. In DNA form, the CDR3 reads TGTGCCAGCAGCCGAACGTGGGGGTCCTCTGGAAACACCATATATTTT.

This clonotype was observed at least ten times. This chain connects TRBV7-2 to TRBJ1-4; 7 nucleotides match TRBD1. Germline V gene lookup returns CDR1 SGHTA and CDR2 FQGNSA. The ends lost 4 bases at V and 5 bases at J; junction bases unmatched: 7. The CDR3 runs to 15 residues. The CDR3 here is CASSSPLQGNEKLFF. In DNA, the CDR3 is TGTGCCAGCAGCTCGCCCTTACAGGGGAATGAAAAACTGTTTTTT.

This clonotype was detected many times. The gene calls are TRBV19 and TRBJ1-2; no firm D call. Germline V gene sequence: CDR1 LNHDA, CDR2 SQIVND (reference sequence). The length of the CDR3 is 16 residues. The ends were cut back, 3 bases at V and 1 base at J, with 15 bases in the middle. CDR3 region: CASSMGALVDNYGYTF. The CDR3 region has the DNA TGTGCCAGTAGTATGGGAGCCCTTGTGGATAACTATGGCTACACCTTC. Full variable domain (rest looked up from reference TRBV19 and TRBJ1-2): DGGITQSPKYLFRKEGQNVTLSCEQNLNHDAMYWYRQDPGQGLRLIYYSQIVNDFQKGDIAEGYSVSREKKESFPLTVTSAQKNPTAFYLCASSMGALVDNYGYTFGSGTRLTVV.

This clonotype has more than one count but fewer than ten. This chain uses TRBV29-1 with TRBJ2-7; 10 nucleotides align to TRBD1. The junction had 4 bases not matched to a gene; V was cut back by 2 bases and J by 0 bases. Looked up from germline, CDR1 is SQVTM and CDR2 is ANQGSEA. This CDR3 contains 15 residues. The CDR3 sequence: CSVELDRGLSYEQYF. DNA of the CDR3: TGCAGCGTTGAACTAGACAGGGGGCTCTCCTACGAGCAGTACTTC.